A selection of T cell receptor beta chains follows, all from one sample in a study of vaccination and CD4 T cells after COVID-19. No antigens are known for them. TCRdb redid the calling of the PCR reads with MiXCR, one entry per CDR3 protein. The table records under 7,000 distinct CDR3 sequences, about 38% of them present only once. The sample comprised CD4+ T cells from blood, cultured in vitro. All receptors come from a human donor in good health. Each CDR3 is given without its conserved first and last residue.

TRBV2,TRBJ1-6,ASRTPAVDSPLH
TRBV20-1,TRBJ2-5,SARQGLAGGQGTQY
TRBV6-1,TRBJ1-5,ASSENQPQH
TRBV7-3,TRBJ2-3,ASSPFRETNTQY
TRBV15,TRBJ2-1,ATSTTPLASNEQF
TRBV20-1,TRBJ2-7,SARYSRSYEQY
TRBV28,TRBJ1-1,ASSFGATEAF
TRBV5-1,TRBJ2-5,ASGRDGPPEQTQY
TRBV28,TRBJ2-1,ASSGLGGGPNEQF
TRBV4-3,TRBJ2-3,ASSQDHRGLGTDTQY
TRBV5-4,TRBJ2-5,ASSSPIPGQGGGQETQY
TRBV14,TRBJ2-7,ASSQFPFEQY
TRBV28,TRBJ2-3,ASSFFGQGDTQY
TRBV11-3,TRBJ2-3,ASSPGRERGTDTQY
TRBV28,TRBJ1-3,ASSLYLPGTNSGNTIY
TRBV20-1,TRBJ2-1,SAPNVVGTYNEQF
TRBV24-1,TRBJ2-7,ATAQGQEQY
TRBV6-2/TRBV6-3,TRBJ1-1,ASRYPKETEAF
TRBV12-3/TRBV12-4,TRBJ2-7,ASSLTGISEQY
TRBV25-1,TRBJ2-5,ASSERGQGETQY
TRBV20-1,TRBJ2-7,SAQTSGRVYEQY
TRBV5-1,TRBJ2-3,ASSLANPVTDTQY
TRBV30,TRBJ1-5,AWSRQTGGNQPQH
TRBV7-9,TRBJ1-2,ASSSAGNGYT
TRBV7-2,TRBJ2-5,ASSERVGPEETQY
TRBV5-1,TRBJ1-2,ASSPDRVGGYT
TRBV19,TRBJ1-5,ARRSDRAGQPQH
TRBV7-9,TRBJ2-5,ASSFRRVLAVETQY
TRBV20-1,TRBJ1-2,SARENGGYT
TRBV6-2/TRBV6-3,TRBJ1-1,ASSYRVPLNTEAF
TRBV10-3,TRBJ2-7,AISESGRGRIDSLYEQY
TRBV7-9,TRBJ2-7,ASSLWAPGQGLEQY
TRBV4-3,TRBJ1-6,ASSQETPSPLH
TRBV19,TRBJ2-6,ASRSRADGANVLT
TRBV24-1,TRBJ2-5,ATSDLGQETQY
TRBV6-4,TRBJ2-2,ASSDEAGGKRELF
TRBV6-2/TRBV6-3,TRBJ2-1,ASSAQGTEQF
TRBV6-1,TRBJ1-6,AARETANSPLH
TRBV29-1,TRBJ2-1,SVEGLASYNEQF